These T cell receptor gamma chains were read from a single sample in a study of Vδ1+ human thymocytes. TCRdb re-identified clones in the multiplex PCR reads via CATT. This sample has roughly 30,000 gamma-chain clones, with around 18% found just once. The sample comprised Vdelta1+ gamma-delta thymocytes from the thymus. The origin of the receptors is a boy younger than two who had congenital heart surgery. CDR3s leave out the opening cysteine and the closing phenylalanine or tryptophan. Fields, in order: V gene, J gene, CDR3 protein.

TRGV2	TRGJ1/TRGJ2	ATWDFGYKKL
TRGV5	TRGJ1/TRGJ2	ATWDRRGKKL
TRGV9	TRGJ1/TRGJ2	ALWEVRGDKKL
TRGV2	TRGJ1/TRGJ2	ATWDGLLKDYKKL
TRGV5	TRGJ1/TRGJ2	ATWDRLRYKKL
TRGV4	TRGJ1/TRGJ2	ATWVRRVYYKKL
TRGV8	TRGJ1/TRGJ2	ATWSSMWKL
TRGV2	TRGJP2	ATWDVQSSDWIKT
TRGV4	TRGJ1/TRGJ2	ATWDGWYKKL
TRGV2	TRGJ1/TRGJ2	ATWDGPTRYKKL
TRGV3	TRGJ1/TRGJ2	ATRDRRGFYKKL
TRGV9	TRGJ1/TRGJ2	ALWGRAGTKL
TRGV3	TRGJ1/TRGJ2	ATWDRLVEGEKL
TRGV4	TRGJ1/TRGJ2	ATWDGPML
TRGV4	TRGJ1/TRGJ2	ATWDPSYYKKL